These 26 T cell receptor beta chains were all obtained from the same sample, sequenced in a study of OX40 agonist ivuxolimab in advanced cancers. Clones were sequenced by immunoSEQ multiplex PCR, and TCRdb holds only the in-frame ones, with some missing. The profile covers more than 15,000 clones, with over 75% appearing a single time and approximately 24% taken by the ten largest. The sample here was CD4+ or CD8+ T cells sorted from blood, taken in a trial of the OX40 agonist ivuxolimab. The receptors here all came from an adult with an advanced solid tumor such as melanoma, head and neck, liver or kidney cancer.

This chain uses TRBV9 with TRBJ2-7, with 8 bases fitting TRBD2. V lost 0 bases and J lost 7; bases outside the gene matches: 9. The CDR3 sequence is 15 residues long. Per germline, CDR1 SGDLS and CDR2 YYNGEE. The CDR3 reads CASSVDAGGDREQYF. The CDR3 DNA reads TGTGCCAGCAGCGTAGACGCGGGAGGAGACCGAGAGCAGTACTTC.

V usage is TRBV5-6 and J usage is TRBJ2-1; 7 bases line up with TRBD2. This CDR3 is 15 amino acids long. The germline gives CDR1 SGHDT, CDR2 YYEEEE. Unmatched junction bases numbered 10, after V lost 6 bases and J lost 4 bases. CDR3 sequence (DNA): TGTGCCAGCACGTTGTTGTCTAGCGGTTACAATGAGCAGTTCTTC. Translating gives CASTLLSSGYNEQFF.

V gene TRBV18 combines with J gene TRBJ1-1; 8 bases fit TRBD1. Germline CDR1 is KGHSH and CDR2 is LQKENI. CDR3 length: 12 residues. After removal of 3 bases from V and 9 bases from J, the junction contained 3 bases not matched to a gene. The CDR3 sequence is CASSPGDRQAFF. The CDR3 bases are TGTGCCAGCTCACCGGGGGACAGGCAAGCTTTCTTT.

This chain uses TRBV5-5 with TRBJ2-2, with 10 bases fitting TRBD2. V dropped 4 bases and J dropped 6; count of bases not matched to a gene: 15. This CDR3 is 18 amino acids long. Germline CDR1 reads SGHKS; CDR2 reads YYEKEE (reference sequence). CDR3 region: CASSLRPSSGSPPGELFF. The DNA for the CDR3 is TGTGCCAGCAGCCTAAGACCCTCTAGCGGGAGTCCCCCCGGGGAGCTGTTTTTT.

The V call is TRBV29-1, the J call TRBJ1-1; D is uncertain. The CDR3 sequence is 14 residues long. V was shortened by 4 bases and J by 4 bases, with 16 bases between the two germline ends. Per germline, CDR1 SQVTM and CDR2 ANQGSEA. CDR3 DNA: TGCAGCGTTGCCTCAGCCGGGTTGGGCACTGAAGCTTTCTTT. Translated: CSVASAGLGTEAFF.

The chain has TRBV10-3 and TRBJ1-2; D is ambiguous. The germline V and J ends were trimmed by 0 bases and 8 bases, with 10 bases remaining between them. Germline V gene sequence: CDR1 ENHRY, CDR2 SYGVKD. The CDR3 has 13 amino acids. The CDR3, as DNA: TGTGCCATCAGTGAGTCGACACTCGCAGGCTACACCTTC. This sequence encodes CAISESTLAGYTF.

This clone is classed as medium-sized (0.01 to 0.1%). This rearrangement joins TRBV7-9 to TRBJ2-3; D remains ambiguous. Trimming took 0 bases from V and 3 from J, leaving 1 base between them. Germline V gene sequence: CDR1 SEHNR, CDR2 FQNEAQ (reference sequence). The CDR3 sequence is 12 residues long. The CDR3 here is CASSLATDTQYF. The CDR3 bases are TGTGCCAGCAGCTTAGCGACAGATACGCAGTATTTT. The variable domain in full, with the rest retrieved from reference TRBV7-9 and TRBJ2-3, is DTGVSQNPRHKITKRGQNVTFRCDPISEHNRLYWYRQTLGQGPEFLTYFQNEAQLEKSRLLSDRFSAERPKGSFSTLEIQRTEQGDSAMYLCASSLATDTQYFGPGTRLTVL.

This rearrangement joins TRBV5-8 to TRBJ1-1; D ambiguous. Trimming took off 2 bases at V and 7 bases at J, with 6 bases between the two ends. CDR1 is SGHTS and CDR2 is YDEGEE in the germline V gene. The CDR3 consists of 11 residues. In DNA, the CDR3 is TGTGCCAGCAGCTTTGACTTTGAAGCTTTCTTT. Translating it yields CASSFDFEAFF. Together with reference TRBV5-8 and TRBJ1-1, the CDR3 gives the full variable domain: EAGVTQSPTHLIKTRGQQATLRCSPISGHTSVYWYQQALGLGLQFLLWYDEGEERNRGNFPPRFSGRQFPNYSSELNVNALELEDSALYLCASSFDFEAFFGQGTRLTVV.

This chain connects TRBV29-1 to TRBJ1-2; unclear D gene. Germline CDR1 SQVTM, CDR2 ANQGSEA. Trimming cost V 5 bases and J 4 bases, with 11 bases left between them. The CDR3 loop spans 12 amino acids. The CDR3 loop is CSVFYGSYGYTF. The CDR3 DNA reads as TGCAGCGTTTTTTACGGTAGCTATGGCTACACCTTC. The full variable domain, its missing parts supplied by reference TRBV29-1 and TRBJ1-2, is SAVISQKPSRDICQRGTSLTIQCQVDSQVTMMFWYRQQPGQSLTLIATANQGSEATYESGFVIDKFPISRPNLTFSTLTVSNMSPEDSSIYLCSVFYGSYGYTFGSGTRLTVV.

J is TRBJ2-1 and V is TRBV4-1, with D tentatively TRBD1 (5 bases). V was shortened by 5 bases and J by 7 bases, with 15 bases between the two germline ends. The germline V gene encodes CDR1 MGHRA and CDR2 YSYEKL. This CDR3 comprises 14 residues. The CDR3 protein is CASSARATENEQFF. The CDR3 nucleotides are TGCGCCAGCAGCGCAAGGGCGACAGAAAATGAGCAGTTCTTC.

CDR3 in DNA: TGTGCCAGCAGCTTAGCTGACAGATACAATGAGCAGTTCTTC. It yields the protein CASSLADRYNEQFF. V usage is TRBV7-8 and J usage is TRBJ2-1, with D possibly matching TRBD1 (5 bases). The CDR3 length is 14 residues. CDR1 is SGHVS, CDR2 FQNEAQ, per germline. V was clipped by 0 bases and J by 4 bases, with 7 bases between them.

This chain links TRBV30 with TRBJ1-6; D remains ambiguous. The length of the CDR3 is 15 residues. Germline CDR1 reads GTSNPN; CDR2 reads SVGIG (reference sequence). Trimming cost V 4 bases and J 5 bases, with 15 bases left between them. The CDR3 spells CAWNFGAEDNSPLHF. CDR3 sequence (DNA): TGTGCCTGGAATTTTGGCGCAGAAGATAATTCACCCCTCCACTTT.

This clone was seen only a few times. V usage is TRBV7-9 and J usage is TRBJ2-1; possibly TRBD2 for D (6 bases). The CDR3 runs 16 residues. V lost 6 bases and J lost 11, with 26 bases in between. Germline CDR1 SEHNR, CDR2 FQNEAQ (reference sequence). In nucleotides, the CDR3 is TGTGCCAGCAGACTTATGGGCCCGTCCCTGGCGGGAAAGCAGTTCTTC. Protein product: CASRLMGPSLAGKQFF.

This chain joins TRBV5-6 and TRBJ2-3, with 8 bases identical to TRBD1. This CDR3 comprises 15 residues. CDR1 and CDR2 from the germline V gene are SGHDT and YYEEEE. V trimming: 4 bases; J trimming: 4 bases; junction bases outside the gene matches: 8. Written as DNA, the CDR3 is TGTGCCAGCAGCATCAGACAGGGGTCGGCAGATACGCAGTATTTT. This translates into CASSIRQGSADTQYF.

This CDR3 reads CASSIHPAGGYEQYF. The CDR3 coding sequence is TGTGCCAGTAGTATCCATCCAGCGGGAGGGTACGAGCAGTACTTC. This rearrangement joins TRBV19 to TRBJ2-7, with 10 positions matching TRBD2. There are 15 residues in the CDR3. From germline, CDR1 is LNHDA and CDR2 SQIVND (reference sequence). The V segment lost 3 bases and the J segment 4 bases; nucleotides outside the gene matches: 6.

The chain has TRBV27 and TRBJ2-3, with D unclear. Germline-derived CDR1 and CDR2 are MNHEY and SMNVEV (reference sequence). Between the trimmed V and J ends, which lost 8 bases and 3 bases, there was a span of 6 bases. CDR3 length: 11 amino acids. DNA of the CDR3: TGTGCCAGCGGGCCGACAGATACGCAGTATTTT. This sequence encodes CASGPTDTQYF.

This clone was observed a handful of times. The V gene is TRBV7-8, the J gene TRBJ1-5; D gene uncertain. CDR3 length equals 14 residues. The germline V gene has CDR1 SGHVS and CDR2 FQNEAQ. Trimming took off 0 bases at V and 4 bases at J, with 7 bases between the two ends. The DNA for the CDR3 is TGTGCCAGCAGCTTAGCCCTGGGGAATCAGCCCCAGCATTTT. It translates to CASSLALGNQPQHF.

This clone was counted a single time. This CDR3 is CASSLGTGYYEQYF. In DNA form, the CDR3 reads TGTGCCAGTAGTCTTGGGACAGGATACTACGAGCAGTACTTC. The chain employs TRBV19 and TRBJ2-7; 8 bases agree with TRBD1. This CDR3 is 14 amino acids long. Germline CDR1 reads LNHDA; CDR2 reads SQIVND (reference sequence). V lost 5 bases and J lost 3; bases outside the gene matches: 6.

The gene calls are TRBV28 and TRBJ2-5; tentative D call: TRBD1 (6 bases). The CDR3 consists of 15 residues. Looked up from germline, CDR1 is MDHEN and CDR2 is SYDVKM. V shed 5 bases and J shed 5 bases, with 18 bases lying between them. DNA for the CDR3: TGTGCCAGCAGTATAATGACAGGCACGGGGGAGACCCAGTACTTC. Translation gives CASSIMTGTGETQYF.

V and J are TRBV2 and TRBJ2-7; 12 bases map to TRBD1. Germline CDR1 is SNHLY and CDR2 is FYNNEI. This CDR3 comprises 14 residues. V lost 6 bases to trimming and J lost 4 bases; unmatched junction nucleotides: 4. CDR3: CASRGQGASYEQYF. The CDR3 bases are TGTGCCAGCAGGGGACAGGGGGCTTCGTACGAGCAGTACTTC.

The CDR3 DNA reads as TGTGCCAGCAGTTTAGAGGGTGAAGCTTTCTTT. This codes for CASSLEGEAFF. This rearrangement joins TRBV28 to TRBJ1-1, with D uncertain. This CDR3 comprises 11 residues. V dropped 2 bases and J dropped 7 bases, with 5 bases sitting between them. CDR1 is MDHEN, CDR2 SYDVKM, per germline.

The rearrangement uses TRBV5-5 and TRBJ1-5; unclear D gene. V shed 5 bases and J shed 0 bases, with 15 bases lying between them. The germline CDR1 and CDR2 sequences are SGHKS and YYEKEE (reference sequence). CDR3 length equals 16 residues. CDR3 residues: CASSLSGGYSNQPQHF. The DNA of the CDR3 is TGTGCCAGCAGTTTATCTGGAGGGTATAGCAATCAGCCCCAGCATTTT.

This clone was counted once. The rearrangement uses TRBV10-1 and TRBJ2-2; D is possibly TRBD2 (5 bases). The CDR3 sequence is 13 residues long. V lost 6 bases to trimming and J lost 3 bases, with 8 bases between them. Germline CDR1 is WNHNN and CDR2 is SYGVQD (reference sequence). The CDR3 reads CASSLRDTGELFF. The CDR3 bases are TGCGCCAGCAGCCTGAGGGACACCGGGGAGCTGTTTTTT.

The gene calls are TRBV9 and TRBJ2-2; TRBD1 might be the D (5 bases). The CDR3 runs to 14 residues. The V end lost 4 bases, the J end lost 6 bases, and 13 bases lay between the germline ends. Germline V gene lookup returns CDR1 SGDLS and CDR2 YYNGEE. DNA of the CDR3: TGTGCCAGCAGCACAATCAGGGTTTCCGGGGAGCTGTTTTTT. Translation gives CASSTIRVSGELFF.

This chain uses TRBV13 with TRBJ1-1, with D maybe TRBD1 (5 bases). The CDR3 is 13 residues long. The V and J ends lost 5 bases and 7 bases respectively, with 14 bases between them. Germline CDR1 PRHDT, CDR2 FYEKMQ (reference sequence). The CDR3: CASSRDFSVEAFF. CDR3 in DNA: TGTGCCAGCAGCCGGGACTTTTCGGTTGAAGCTTTCTTT.

V gene TRBV19 combines with J gene TRBJ1-5; TRBD1 aligns across 7 bases. The CDR3 is 15 residues long. Germline lookup yields CDR1 LNHDA and CDR2 SQIVND (reference sequence). The trim removed 7 bases at V and 5 bases at J, leaving 11 bases unmatched. The CDR3 DNA reads as TGTGCCAGTATAGGGGAAGGGGGCCTCTATCAGCCCCAGCATTTT. Protein: CASIGEGGLYQPQHF.